The text below deals with one T cell receptor beta chain. What it binds is unknown. Germline values: CDR1 SGHVS, CDR2 FQNEAQ. The CDR3 consists of 18 residues. V lost 5 bases to trimming and J lost 7 bases; unmatched junction nucleotides: 13. This sample was included in a study of cytomegalovirus exposure and HLA in healthy donors. The study's findings and limits: Researchers had no immune exposure information except CMV serostatus available.

Primers: 60 Vbeta forward and 13 Jbeta reverse. TCRdb's copy holds only in-frame clones and misses some; the assay was immunoSEQ multiplex PCR. Seen here are some 140,000 clones, roughly 77% observed once, and the top ten hold approximately 3%. This chain joins TRBV7-8 and TRBJ2-6, with TRBD2 matching 11 bases. Sequenced material: PBMCs. The clonotype originates from a female donor in good health and CMV-seronegative. CDR3 DNA: TGTGCCAGCAGCAGTAGCGGGGGGGCCTTGCGTGGCGCCAACGTCCTGACTTTC. Protein sequence: CASSSSGGALRGANVLTF.